The rows below give T cell receptor beta chains drawn from one sample of a study of Graves' ophthalmopathy and Graves' hyperthyroidism. TCRdb re-called the multiplex PCR reads with MiXCR, one entry per CDR3 protein. The data hold 150,000 to 200,000 distinct CDR3 sequences, with approximately 40% observed a single time. Sequencing was carried out using peripheral blood. All receptors derive from a man younger than 40 with Graves' ophthalmopathy. Both conserved end residues are part of each CDR3. D genes are given only for firm matches. Only part of the rows carry a size: once, few, many, or a class if the clone is expanded.

>TRBJ1-2|few|TRBV29-1|TRBD1
TGCAGCGTACACCGGGACAGGGGGACCGGGGGTTTTGGCTACACCTTC
CSVHRDRGTGGFGYTF
>TRBJ2-7|-|TRBV6-4|-
TGTGCCAGCAGCCCTGGACAGTCCCCCTACGAGCAGTACTTC
CASSPGQSPYEQYF
>TRBJ1-2|many|TRBV7-2|TRBD1
TGTGCCAGCAGCCCGGACAGGGAGGCTGGCTACACCTTC
CASSPDREAGYTF
>TRBJ1-2|few|TRBV29-1|TRBD1
TGCAGCGTCAATGACCCCGGGACAGGGGGCTATGGCTACACCTTC
CSVNDPGTGGYGYTF
>TRBJ2-5|-|TRBV6-1|-
TGTGCCAGCAGGGACTTCGGGGAGACCCAGTACTTC
CASRDFGETQYF
>TRBJ2-5|once|TRBV6-2/TRBV6-3|-
TGTGCCAGCAGTCACGACAGGCGAGAGACCCAGTACTTC
CASSHDRRETQYF
>TRBJ1-5|-|TRBV12-5|-
TGTGCTAGTGGTTTGGACAATCAGCCCCAGCATTTT
CASGLDNQPQHF
>TRBJ2-7|many|TRBV7-2|TRBD2
TGTGCCAGCAGCATCGCGGGACTAGCGGGAGCAAACGAGCAGTACTTC
CASSIAGLAGANEQYF
>TRBJ1-5|-|TRBV28|TRBD1
TGTGCCAGCAGTCTTACAGGGGGCGCGTCGAATCAGCCCCAGCATTTT
CASSLTGGASNQPQHF
>TRBJ1-2|many|TRBV12-3/TRBV12-4|TRBD1
TGTGCCAGCAGTTTTGGTGGGACAGGGGGCTCTGGCTACACCTTC
CASSFGGTGGSGYTF
>TRBJ1-5|many|TRBV30|TRBD1
TGTGCCTGGAGTGCAGGGGGGGTTCAGCCCCAGCATTTT
CAWSAGGVQPQHF
>TRBJ2-5|-|TRBV6-2/TRBV6-3|-
TGTGCCAGCAGTTGTAATCGTTGGGAAAGGGAGACCCAGTACTTC
CASSCNRWERETQYF
>TRBJ2-2|many|TRBV6-2/TRBV6-3|-
TGTGCCAGCAGGGGTCTATCGAACACCGGGGAGCTGTTTTTT
CASRGLSNTGELFF
>TRBJ2-7|many|TRBV5-6|TRBD1
TGTGCCAGCAGCTTCGGGACAGAGTACTACGAGCAGTACTTC
CASSFGTEYYEQYF
>TRBJ1-6|-|TRBV3-1|-
TGTGCCAGCAGCCCAGGGGTCGGAAATTCACCCCTCCACTTT
CASSPGVGNSPLHF
>TRBJ1-5|-|TRBV7-2|-
TGTGCCAGCAGCTTAGACCCACGGCAGCCCCAGCATTTT
CASSLDPRQPQHF
>TRBJ2-2|-|TRBV6-2/TRBV6-3|TRBD1
TGTGCCAGCAGCAAGGACAGGGTTTCGGCCGGGGAGCTGTTTTTT
CASSKDRVSAGELFF
>TRBJ2-4|many|TRBV15|-
TGTGCCACCAGCCAGCAGGGGCGTCCGTTAGCCAAAAACATTCAGTACTTC
CATSQQGRPLAKNIQYF
>TRBJ2-7|-|TRBV28|-
TGTGCCAGTAGTTTAACCCCCAGGGGCTACGAGCAGTACTTC
CASSLTPRGYEQYF
>TRBJ1-2|many|TRBV7-2|-
TGTGCCAGCAGCTTAGGGGGCAGGGTGAGCTATGGCTACACCTTC
CASSLGGRVSYGYTF